This T cell receptor (beta chain) was recorded in a study of cytomegalovirus exposure and HLA in healthy donors. Study at large: Out of about 179 million T cells, an earlier analysis found over 90 million unique TCR beta sequences in total. Study-level findings and limits: Prediction of most subjects' HLA-A and HLA-B alleles by TCR beta sequences was reportedly accurate. Later, an analysis showed that TCR beta chains associated with HLA were more clonally expanded than others that were equally common.

PCR was performed using 60 Vbeta and 13 Jbeta primers. Measured with immunoSEQ multiplex PCR; TCRdb has only the in-frame clones, and not every one. The sample yields 150,000 to 180,000 clones, about 83% seen once. Likely unrecorded immune exposures existed in these nominally healthy donors. From germline, CDR1 is SGHNT and CDR2 YENEEA. There are 15 residues in the CDR3. Trimming took off 5 bases at V and 2 bases at J, with 16 bases between the two ends. Note on this clone: What it recognizes is unknown.

The rearrangement uses TRBV11-3 and TRBJ2-7; weak D call: TRBD1 (5 bases). The TCR originated in a woman aged 40 to 50 in good health and CMV-seronegative. The sample consisted of PBMCs. The CDR3 region is CASSPSGASPYEQYF. CDR3 DNA sequence: TGTGCCAGCAGCCCAAGTGGGGCATCCCCCTACGAGCAGTACTTC. The variable domain in full, completed from reference TRBV11-3 and TRBJ2-7, reads EAGVVQSPRYKIIEKKQPVAFWCNPISGHNTLYWYLQNLGQGPELLIRYENEEAVDDSQLPKDRFSAERLKGVDSTLKIQPAELGDSAVYLCASSPSGASPYEQYFGPGTRLTVT.